The 6 T cell receptor beta chains listed next were all sequenced from one sample in a study of cytomegalovirus exposure and HLA in healthy donors. The assay was immunoSEQ multiplex PCR, and TCRdb's table has in-frame clones only and misses some. The table includes more than 85,000 clones, about 94% detected once. The sample consisted of PBMCs. The source is a woman in her twenties or thirties in good health and CMV-seropositive.

The rearrangement links TRBV30 to TRBJ2-7, with a tentative D call TRBD2 (6 bases). V dropped 0 bases and J dropped 2 bases, with 20 bases sitting between them. Germline CDR1 GTSNPN, CDR2 SVGIG (reference sequence). This CDR3 contains 17 residues. Written as DNA, the CDR3 is TGTGCCTGGAGTGTGCGGGGAACCTACGGATTGCCCTACGAGCAGTACTTC. Amino acids: CAWSVRGTYGLPYEQYF.

The CDR3 DNA reads TGTGCCAGCAGCGTAGGAGATAGCTCCTACGAGCAGTACTTC. Translation gives CASSVGDSSYEQYF. This chain uses TRBV9 with TRBJ2-5; D not certain. The J call may not be correct, given that the DNA end is closer to TRBJ2-7. The germline V gene encodes CDR1 SGDLS and CDR2 YYNGEE. CDR3 length: 14 residues.

The chain couples TRBV6-1 to TRBJ2-1, with a possible D match to TRBD2 (6 bases). Trimming left V 6 bases short and J 9 bases short, with 15 bases between. CDR1 and CDR2 from the germline V gene are MNHNS and SASEGT. The CDR3 length is 13 residues. Here the CDR3 DNA reads TGTGCCAGCAGCTGGGAGGATCGAGGTGAGCAGTTCTTC. It translates to CASSWEDRGEQFF.

The chain uses TRBV7-9 and TRBJ2-3, with a weak D call TRBD1 (6 bases). The ends were cut back, 5 bases at V and 2 bases at J, with 14 bases in the middle. Per the germline V gene, CDR1 is SEHNR and CDR2 is FQNEAQ (reference sequence). This CDR3 has 15 amino acids. The CDR3 region is CASSPQGLDTDTQYF. The DNA for the CDR3 is TGTGCCAGCAGCCCACAGGGCTTGGACACAGATACGCAGTATTTT.

The rearrangement joins TRBV28 to TRBJ2-7; 10 positions agree with TRBD1. The germline V gene has CDR1 MDHEN and CDR2 SYDVKM. Germline trimming cut 6 bases from V and 2 bases from J; bases unmatched to any gene: 4. This CDR3 has 14 amino acids. The CDR3 loop reads CASRGQGRPYEQYF. As DNA, the CDR3 is TGTGCCAGCAGGGGACAGGGGCGCCCCTACGAGCAGTACTTC. Filled out from reference TRBV28 and TRBJ2-7, the complete variable domain reads DVKVTQSSRYLVKRTGEKVFLECVQDMDHENMFWYRQDPGLGLRLIYFSYDVKMKEKGDIPEGYSVSREKKERFSLILESASTNQTSMYLCASRGQGRPYEQYFGPGTRLTVT.

CDR3 bases: TGTGCCAGCAGTTACTCGAGGGGGAGCTCCTACGAGCAGTACTTC. This gives the protein CASSYSRGSSYEQYF. The rearrangement uses TRBV6-6 and TRBJ2-7; perhaps TRBD1 as D (6 bases). CDR1 and CDR2 from the germline V gene are MNHNY and SVGAGI (reference sequence). The length of the CDR3 is 15 residues. Trimming left V 0 bases short and J 0 bases short, with 9 bases between.